These T cell receptor beta chains were read from a single sample in a study of cytotoxic CD8 clonotypes in ibrutinib-treated CLL. Sequenced by immunoSEQ multiplex PCR; TCRdb stores in-frame clones only, minus some. The table has 130,000 to 150,000 clones, about 79% seen once. Sequenced here: PBMCs, sampled after 12 months of ibrutinib treatment. The receptor source for this set is a human donor with chronic lymphocytic leukemia. Both conserved end residues are part of each CDR3. The D gene is left open where the match is weak. Clone sizes are given selectively: once, few, many, or a class where the clone is expanded.

clone_size,j_call,d_call,v_call,cdr3_aa,cdr3_nt
NA,TRBJ1-1,NA,TRBV30,CASLRGIAEAFF,TGTGCCTCCCTCCGGGGGATCGCTGAAGCTTTCTTT
NA,TRBJ1-5,NA,TRBV7-6,CASSQSGGFSNQPQHF,TGTGCCAGCAGCCAGAGTGGGGGTTTCAGCAATCAGCCCCAGCATTTT
once,TRBJ2-1,TRBD1,TRBV5-1,CASSTRDRAFSYNEQFF,TGCGCCAGCAGCACAAGGGACAGGGCCTTCTCCTACAATGAGCAGTTCTTC
NA,TRBJ2-3,TRBD2,TRBV28,CASTYKGLAGGLADTQYF,TGTGCCAGCACGTACAAAGGACTAGCGGGAGGGTTGGCAGATACGCAGTATTTT
NA,TRBJ2-2,NA,TRBV4-3,CASSPGARNTGELFF,TGCGCCAGCAGCCCCGGGGCGAGGAACACCGGGGAGCTGTTTTTT
NA,TRBJ1-5,NA,TRBV9,CASSARGGLNQPQHF,TGTGCCAGCAGCGCCCGAGGGGGGCTTAATCAGCCCCAGCATTTT
NA,TRBJ2-7,NA,TRBV19,CASSIPGHLYEQYF,TGTGCCAGTAGTATCCCCGGACACCTCTACGAGCAGTACTTC
NA,TRBJ1-5,TRBD1,TRBV15,CATRDRVRDQPQHF,TGTGCCACTAGAGACAGGGTCCGGGATCAGCCCCAGCATTTT
NA,TRBJ2-2,NA,TRBV9,CASSVTQNTGELFF,TGTGCCAGCAGCGTTACACAAAACACCGGGGAGCTGTTTTTT
few,TRBJ2-7,NA,TRBV5-4,CASSLAGPFYEQYF,TGTGCCAGCAGCTTGGCGGGACCTTTTTACGAGCAGTACTTC
NA,TRBJ2-7,TRBD1,TRBV27,CASSSPPPGQGISYEQYF,TGTGCCAGCAGTTCTCCTCCACCGGGACAGGGCATCTCCTACGAGCAGTACTTC
NA,TRBJ2-1,NA,TRBV6-6,CASTAGSYNEQFF,TGTGCCAGCACTGCAGGGTCCTACAATGAGCAGTTCTTC
NA,TRBJ2-7,NA,TRBV12-5,CASGLGLLYEQYF,TGTGCTAGTGGTTTGGGACTCCTCTACGAGCAGTACTTC
NA,TRBJ2-5,NA,TRBV18,CASSPTVAETQYF,TGTGCCAGCTCACCGACGGTTGCGGAGACCCAGTACTTC
NA,TRBJ2-1,NA,TRBV14,CASNDGASYNEQFF,TGTGCCAGCAACGATGGCGCCTCCTACAATGAGCAGTTCTTC
NA,TRBJ2-7,NA,TRBV7-9,CASSPGGIEQYF,TGTGCCAGCAGCCCCGGAGGGATCGAGCAGTACTTC
NA,TRBJ1-1,NA,TRBV29-1,CSVEVFGREAFF,TGCAGCGTTGAAGTATTTGGGCGAGAAGCTTTCTTT
NA,TRBJ2-7,TRBD2,TRBV28,CASSSPGLPYEQYF,TGTGCCAGCAGTTCGCCGGGACTACCCTACGAGCAGTACTTC
few,TRBJ1-1,TRBD1,TRBV5-5,CASSSPWTGHTEAFF,TGTGCCAGCAGCTCCCCTTGGACAGGGCACACTGAAGCTTTCTTT
NA,TRBJ2-5,TRBD2,TRBV7-8,CASSLDPGLAGASLVETQYF,TGTGCCAGCAGCTTAGACCCGGGACTAGCGGGAGCGAGTTTGGTAGAGACCCAGTACTTC
medium-sized,TRBJ2-3,TRBD2,TRBV27,CASSFTSGMVADTQYF,TGTGCCAGCAGTTTCACTAGCGGGATGGTTGCAGATACGCAGTATTTT
NA,TRBJ1-2,NA,TRBV4-1,CASSHADNYGYTF,TGCGCCAGCAGCCATGCGGATAACTATGGCTACACCTTC
NA,TRBJ2-5,NA,TRBV6-1,CASSVLGVSETQYF,TGTGCCAGCAGTGTGTTGGGTGTATCGGAGACCCAGTACTTC
NA,TRBJ1-1,NA,TRBV19,CASSIITGNTEAFF,TGTGCCAGTAGTATCATTACGGGGAACACTGAAGCTTTCTTT
NA,TRBJ2-7,NA,TRBV2,CASRPDLGPLLSYEQYF,TGTGCCAGCAGGCCAGACCTAGGACCTCTCTTATCCTACGAGCAGTACTTC
NA,TRBJ1-5,TRBD1,TRBV15,CATSRGTGDRSNQPQHF,TGTGCCACCAGCAGAGGAACAGGGGACAGGAGCAATCAGCCCCAGCATTTT
NA,TRBJ2-1,TRBD2,TRBV10-3,CAIIKTSGRATNEQFF,TGTGCCATCATTAAAACTAGCGGGAGGGCCACAAATGAGCAGTTCTTC
NA,TRBJ1-1,NA,TRBV29-1,CSVEDIEAFF,TGCAGCGTTGAAGATATCGAAGCTTTCTTT
NA,TRBJ2-2,NA,TRBV5-4,CASSLVVGANTGELFF,TGTGCCAGCAGCTTGGTTGTAGGGGCGAACACCGGGGAGCTGTTTTTT
NA,TRBJ2-7,TRBD2,TRBV11-2,CASSPLGGSGIGEQYF,TGTGCCAGCAGCCCCCTGGGTGGTAGCGGGATTGGGGAGCAGTACTTC
NA,TRBJ2-7,NA,TRBV7-6,CASSAYRDEQYF,TGTGCCAGCAGCGCCTACAGGGACGAGCAGTACTTC